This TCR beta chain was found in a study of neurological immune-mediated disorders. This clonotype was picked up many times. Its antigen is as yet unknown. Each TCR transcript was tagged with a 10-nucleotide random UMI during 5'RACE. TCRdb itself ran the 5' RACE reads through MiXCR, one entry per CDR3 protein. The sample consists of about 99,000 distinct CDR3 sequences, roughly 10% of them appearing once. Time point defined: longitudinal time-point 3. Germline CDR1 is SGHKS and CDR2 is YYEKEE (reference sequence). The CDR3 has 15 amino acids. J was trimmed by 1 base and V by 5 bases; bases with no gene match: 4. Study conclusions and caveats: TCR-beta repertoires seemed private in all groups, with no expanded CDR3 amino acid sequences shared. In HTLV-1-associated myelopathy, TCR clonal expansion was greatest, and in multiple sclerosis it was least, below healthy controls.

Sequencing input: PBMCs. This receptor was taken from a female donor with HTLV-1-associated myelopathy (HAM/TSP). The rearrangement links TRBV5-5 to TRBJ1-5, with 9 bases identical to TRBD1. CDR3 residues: CASRLTGGSNQPQHF. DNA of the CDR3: TGTGCCAGCAGGCTGACAGGGGGAAGCAATCAGCCCCAGCATTTT.